This T cell receptor (beta chain) derives from a study of shared clonotypes between healthy human individuals. This CDR3 has 15 amino acids. V was pared by 6 bases and J by 8 bases, with 15 bases of the junction left unmatched. Germline CDR1 is MDHEN and CDR2 is SYDVKM. Clones were sequenced by immunoSEQ multiplex PCR, and TCRdb holds only the in-frame ones, with some missing. The sample has approximately 2.5 million clones; around nine tenths are singletons. The rearrangement joins TRBV28 to TRBJ1-1; 7 nucleotides line up with TRBD1. Sequencing was performed on naive CD4+ T cells sorted from blood. Subset noted: CD45RA+ positively selected. The sequence was collected from a man between 18 and 29 years old in good health. The CDR3 reads CASRLLDRARAEAFF. CDR3 coding DNA: TGTGCCAGCAGGCTTCTCGACAGGGCAAGAGCCGAAGCTTTCTTT. The full variable domain, its missing parts supplied by reference TRBV28 and TRBJ1-1, is DVKVTQSSRYLVKRTGEKVFLECVQDMDHENMFWYRQDPGLGLRLIYFSYDVKMKEKGDIPEGYSVSREKKERFSLILESASTNQTSMYLCASRLLDRARAEAFFGQGTRLTVV.